The present TCR beta chain was sequenced within a study of human T cells and chemical hapten exposure. At the level of the study: Among samples, TCR yields varied mainly because of small differences in pooled library volume.

TCRdb called the RACE reads again in MiXCR, with one record for every CDR3 protein. The sample has around 120,000 distinct CDR3 sequences, about 13% seen once. V was shortened by 8 bases and J by 2 bases, with 13 bases between the two germline ends. Germline V CDR1 and CDR2: SQVTM, ANQGSEA. The CDR3 covers 12 residues. The time point was: pre-sensitization, week 0. Stated treatment: therapeutic diphenylcyclopropenone sensitization with weekly scalp DPC. This chain uses TRBV29-1 with TRBJ2-7, with D perhaps being TRBD1 or TRBD2 (5 bases each). This receptor was taken from a woman aged 18-29 years with alopecia areata. Some clones in this sample may be carry-over from other donors' samples. The source material was whole blood, sampled in connection with sensitization to the hapten diphenylcyclopropenone (DPC). CDR3 loop: CSFRDGAYEQYF. For the CDR3, the DNA is TGCAGCTTCCGGGACGGAGCCTACGAGCAGTACTTC.